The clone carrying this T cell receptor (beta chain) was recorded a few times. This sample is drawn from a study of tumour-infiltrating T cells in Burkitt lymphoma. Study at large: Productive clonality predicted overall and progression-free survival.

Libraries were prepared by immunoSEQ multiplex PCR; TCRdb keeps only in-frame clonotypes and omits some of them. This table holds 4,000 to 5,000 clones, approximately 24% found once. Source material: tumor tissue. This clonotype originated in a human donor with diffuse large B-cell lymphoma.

The CDR3 reads CASSIGGSTEAFF. Here the CDR3 DNA reads TGTGCCAGTAGTATAGGGGGTAGCACTGAAGCTTTCTTT. The V gene is TRBV19, the J gene TRBJ1-1, with unresolved D. V was pared by 1 base and J by 4 bases, with 7 bases between. The germline V gene encodes CDR1 LNHDA and CDR2 SQIVND (reference sequence). This CDR3 contains 13 residues. Looking up the rest from reference TRBV19 and TRBJ1-1 gives the full variable domain: DGGITQSPKYLFRKEGQNVTLSCEQNLNHDAMYWYRQDPGQGLRLIYYSQIVNDFQKGDIAEGYSVSREKKESFPLTVTSAQKNPTAFYLCASSIGGSTEAFFGQGTRLTVV.